One T cell receptor (beta chain) is described in this entry. What it binds is unknown. The data are from a study of cytomegalovirus exposure and HLA in healthy donors. Study-wide results and limits: The classifier reportedly diagnosed cytomegalovirus status with high sensitivity and specificity. According to a later analysis, most TCR beta chains associated with CMV appeared HLA-restricted.

The V end lost 4 bases, the J end lost 4 bases, and 12 bases lay between the germline ends. From germline, CDR1 is SGHDT and CDR2 YYEEEE. This CDR3 has 13 amino acids. PCR employed 60 Vbeta and 13 Jbeta primers. Sequenced by immunoSEQ multiplex PCR; TCRdb stores in-frame clones only, minus some. The table lists about 84,000 clones, around four fifths of them singletons. The TCR originated in a male donor in good health and CMV-seropositive. Specimen: PBMCs. This chain connects TRBV5-6 to TRBJ2-7; D gene ambiguous. CDR3 residues: CASSRALEYEQYF. CDR3 coding DNA: TGTGCCAGCAGCCGCGCATTAGAGTACGAGCAGTACTTC.